This T cell receptor (beta chain) is from a study of blood T cell repertoires in COVID-19 (dated by TCRdb to about 2020). For the study in its entirety: Samples covering the acute and convalescent phases of COVID-19 were provided by collaborators in the United States, Italy and Spain. Nearly every sample came with metadata listing a de-identified subject ID, COVID-19 status, age in years and sex. The repertoires were released in a freely available public database intended as a resource for research on the immune response to SARS-CoV-2. HLA class I and class II types, where available, came from metadata supplied by the sample provider rather than from assay-based typing. The prospective study material was composed of cDNA or gDNA derived from T cells, B-cell-depleted T cells, or PBMCs. Samples were obtained from the ongoing ImmuneRACE study (first 160 participants) and from some 1,300 subjects provided by 6 global collaborators. The dataset comprised deeply sampled blood TCRbeta repertoires from subjects exposed to, actively infected with, or recovered from COVID-19. Study-wide findings and limitations: How much clinical and demographic metadata was included differed by source and by participant, and the metadata was provided uncurated.

In regard to this clone: No cognate antigen has been identified for it. No base quality values were provided; no much bigger clone lies one nucleotide off.

Collaborating institutions collected whole blood in K2EDTA tubes following their own protocols. For TCRbeta analysis, collaborators shipped samples as frozen whole blood, isolated PBMCs, or DNA extracted from either of those sample types. CDR1 and CDR2 (SGDLS, YYNGEE) derive from the germline V gene. The germline V and J ends show losses of 4 bases and 3 bases respectively, and no gene match explains 5 bases of the junction. There are 15 amino acids in the CDR3, from cysteine to phenylalanine inclusive. Only the CDR3 region is kept as DNA, spanning 45 bases read in frame from base 1. TCRbeta CDR3 regions were amplified from genomic DNA by means of the immunoSEQ Assay, a bias-controlled multiplex PCR. Turning to the authors' computational methods: Nucleated cell counts per sample were estimated from amplification of reference gene primers within the assay. To quantify the absolute abundance of each unique TCRbeta CDR3 rearrangement, sequence reads were collapsed and filtered. For each sample, productive Simpson clonality was calculated as the square root of Simpson's diversity index over productive rearrangements. TCRdb's version of the immuneACCESS table is confined to in-frame rearrangements and falls short of the full clone set. An unresolved V gene accounts for under half of the shortfall where checked; the remainder is of unknown origin. That table furnishes V, J and clone size, whereas the DNA furnished D and trimming. A total of around 220,000 clones appear in this sample, around 85% of them only once. Clones ranked in the top ten supply around 4.1% of the sample.

The sequence is built from TRBV9 and TRBJ1-4, with 8 bases aligning to TRBD1. The source is a woman in her thirties or forties with active or convalescent COVID-19. The specimen was peripheral blood. The nucleotide sequence reads TGTGCCAGCAGCCTAACAGGGGGGCCTAATGAAAAACTGTTTTTT. This codes for CASSLTGGPNEKLFF.